Below are 30 T cell receptor beta chains sequenced from a single sample in a study of cytomegalovirus exposure and HLA in healthy donors. Use of 60 Vbeta and 13 Jbeta primers characterized the PCR. Method: immunoSEQ multiplex PCR; TCRdb's copy keeps in-frame clones and lacks some. The repertoire holds 150,000 or so clones, around 80% seen once, with around 2% in the top ten. Sequencing was carried out using PBMCs. These TCRs come from a man between 18 and 29 years old in good health and CMV-seronegative.

The J gene is TRBJ1-3, the V gene TRBV2, with D unclear. Between the trimmed V and J ends, which lost 6 bases and 1 base, there was a span of 7 bases. CDR1 is SNHLY and CDR2 is FYNNEI in the germline V gene. The CDR3 is 13 amino acids. The CDR3 is CASREASGNTIYF. DNA of the CDR3: TGTGCCAGCAGGGAGGCTTCTGGAAACACCATATATTTT.

The chain combines TRBV5-3 with TRBJ2-3, with no clear D. TRBV5-3 is annotated as an ORF whose role is uncertain. This CDR3 has 15 amino acids. The V gene lost 2 bases and the J gene lost 2 bases, with 12 bases spanning the gap. CDR3 amino acids: CARSFPALVTDTQYF. The CDR3 bases are TGTGCCAGAAGCTTCCCAGCGCTTGTCACAGATACGCAGTATTTT.

The gene calls are TRBV28 and TRBJ2-5; TRBD1 matches 7 bases. The CDR3 is 14 residues long. The junction had 8 bases not matched to a gene; V was cut back by 5 bases and J by 5 bases. Per germline, CDR1 MDHEN and CDR2 SYDVKM. CDR3 bases: TGTGCCAGCAGTCCCCCGGGACAGACGGAGACCCAGTACTTC. Encoded protein: CASSPPGQTETQYF.

V gene TRBV6-1 combines with J gene TRBJ2-1, with 8 bases matching TRBD2. Germline CDR1 is MNHNS and CDR2 is SASEGT. V was pared by 6 bases and J by 0 bases, with 1 base of the junction left unmatched. The CDR3 sequence is 14 residues long. CDR3 in amino acids: CASSGGASYNEQFF. CDR3 nucleotides: TGTGCCAGCAGCGGGGGGGCCTCCTACAATGAGCAGTTCTTC.

This clone was seen a single time. The V and J genes are TRBV12-1 and TRBJ1-1; the table's D call, TRBD1, has no DNA check behind it. TRBV12-1 is classified as a pseudogene. The CDR3 loop spans 17 amino acids. CDR3 coding DNA: TGTGCCAGCAGCTCCCAAGCGGGGAGGGACAGGGACACTGAAGCTTTCTTT. Translated, it gives CASSSQAGRDRDTEAFF.

This chain uses TRBV11-2 with TRBJ2-7, with D unresolved. V was clipped by 1 base and J by 6 bases, with 13 bases between them. This CDR3 has 14 amino acids. CDR1 is SGHAT, CDR2 FQNNGV, per germline. CDR3 in DNA: TGTGCCAGCAGCTTAGTGAGACCGCAGGTCGAGCAGTACTTC. It is translated as CASSLVRPQVEQYF.

This clone appeared a single time. The V and J genes are TRBV9 and TRBJ1-1; D unclear. V was trimmed by 3 bases and J by 9 bases, leaving 18 bases between them. CDR3 length: 14 residues. Looked up from germline, CDR1 is SGDLS and CDR2 is YYNGEE. The CDR3: CASSATGSQGKAFF. The CDR3 DNA reads TGTGCCAGCAGCGCAACCGGGAGCCAAGGTAAAGCTTTCTTT.

The chain uses TRBV5-4 and TRBJ1-1; D ambiguous. CDR3 length: 15 residues. The germline V gene encodes CDR1 SGHNT and CDR2 YYREEE (reference sequence). V lost 4 bases, J lost 3 bases, and 16 bases lay in between. For the CDR3, the DNA is TGTGCCAGCAGCCCTAATCGGGATTTCTACACTGAAGCTTTCTTT. Translated, it gives CASSPNRDFYTEAFF.

This rearrangement joins TRBV5-5 to TRBJ2-6; perhaps TRBD2 as D (5 bases). The germline V gene encodes CDR1 SGHKS and CDR2 YYEKEE (reference sequence). Between the trimmed V and J ends, which lost 4 bases and 4 bases, there was a span of 18 bases. The CDR3 is 17 residues long. The CDR3 bases are TGTGCCAGCAGCCCGTCGGGGTCCCTGGGGGGGGCCAACGTCCTGACTTTC. Its translation: CASSPSGSLGGANVLTF.

The chain uses TRBV18 and TRBJ1-5; D gene unclear. The germline CDR1 and CDR2 sequences are KGHSH and LQKENI. The CDR3 covers 13 residues. Trimming took off 2 bases at V and 3 bases at J, with 5 bases between the two ends. The CDR3 spells CASSPTSNQPQHF. The CDR3 DNA is TGTGCCAGCTCACCAACATCCAATCAGCCCCAGCATTTT.

The gene calls are TRBV5-4 and TRBJ2-1; unclear D gene. There are 15 residues in the CDR3. V was cut by 0 bases and J by 0 bases, with 7 bases left in between. From germline, CDR1 is SGHNT and CDR2 YYREEE (reference sequence). The CDR3 here is CASSLDESSYNEQFF. CDR3 in DNA: TGTGCCAGCAGCTTGGATGAGAGCTCCTACAATGAGCAGTTCTTC. Full variable domain (rest looked up from reference TRBV5-4 and TRBJ2-1): ETGVTQSPTHLIKTRGQQVTLRCSSQSGHNTVSWYQQALGQGPQFIFQYYREEENGRGNFPPRFSGLQFPNYSSELNVNALELDDSALYLCASSLDESSYNEQFFGPGTRLTVL.

CDR3 loop: CASRTGRNSPLHF. The CDR3, as DNA: TGTGCCAGTAGAACAGGGCGTAATTCACCCCTCCACTTT. V gene TRBV14 combines with J gene TRBJ1-6; possibly TRBD1 for D (6 bases). Germline V CDR1 and CDR2: SGHDN, FVKESK. There are 13 residues in the CDR3. The V gene lost 9 bases and the J gene lost 6 bases, with 12 bases spanning the gap.

The CDR3 sequence: CASRQGASTGELFF. In DNA form, the CDR3 reads TGTGCCAGCAGACAGGGGGCGAGCACCGGGGAGCTGTTTTTT. The chain employs TRBV6-1 and TRBJ2-2, with 9 positions matching TRBD1. This CDR3 has 14 residues. V was clipped by 6 bases and J by 4 bases; unmatched bases: 3. Germline V gene lookup returns CDR1 MNHNS and CDR2 SASEGT.

This chain links TRBV18 with TRBJ1-2, with D perhaps matching TRBD1 (5 bases). Germline CDR1 reads KGHSH; CDR2 reads LQKENI. The V gene lost 3 bases and the J gene lost 4 bases, with 18 bases spanning the gap. This CDR3 spans 16 amino acids. The chain's CDR3 is CASSPGQLTNLYGYTF. The CDR3 DNA is TGTGCCAGCTCACCGGGGCAGCTTACCAACCTCTATGGCTACACCTTC.

This rearrangement joins TRBV29-1 to TRBJ1-2; TRBD1 might be the D (5 bases). V lost 4 bases and J 4 bases, leaving 13 bases between the germline ends. Germline CDR1 and CDR2: SQVTM and ANQGSEA. The CDR3 totals 13 residues. CDR3 sequence: CSVGGVGSYGYTF. The CDR3 region has the DNA TGCAGCGTTGGGGGGGTTGGGAGCTATGGCTACACCTTC.

V and J are TRBV5-1 and TRBJ2-7, with 10 positions matching TRBD1. CDR1 and CDR2 from the germline V gene are SGHRS and YFSETQ. The CDR3 consists of 15 residues. J was trimmed by 4 bases and V by 1 base; bases with no gene match: 5. The CDR3 loop is CASSLKDRGKYEQYF. For the CDR3, the DNA is TGCGCCAGCAGCTTGAAGGACAGGGGGAAGTACGAGCAGTACTTC.

This chain connects TRBV28 to TRBJ1-4, with 9 bases matching TRBD1. CDR3 length: 14 amino acids. Germline V gene data show CDR1 as MDHEN and CDR2 as SYDVKM. J was trimmed by 7 bases and V by 0 bases; bases with no gene match: 0. The chain's CDR3 is CASSLWDRGEKLFF. The CDR3 bases are TGTGCCAGCAGTTTATGGGACAGGGGTGAAAAACTGTTTTTT.

V gene TRBV29-1 combines with J gene TRBJ1-1; TRBD1 is a possible D gene (5 bases). The CDR3 length is 14 residues. V lost 3 bases and J 3 bases, leaving 14 bases between the germline ends. CDR1 is SQVTM and CDR2 is ANQGSEA in the germline V gene. In nucleotides, the CDR3 is TGCAGCGTTGATGGGACTACGGGGTACACTGAAGCTTTCTTT. Translated: CSVDGTTGYTEAFF.

The chain uses TRBV6-5 and TRBJ1-1, with 7 bases matching TRBD1. V dropped 6 bases and J dropped 3; count of bases not matched to a gene: 7. Germline CDR1 is MNHEY and CDR2 is SVGAGI. There are 14 residues in the CDR3. The DNA for the CDR3 is TGTGCCAGCAGCGACAGGGTGGAGGACACTGAAGCTTTCTTT. Encoded protein: CASSDRVEDTEAFF.

V and J are TRBV6-5 and TRBJ1-1, with D tentatively TRBD1 (5 bases). This CDR3 comprises 14 residues. Per germline, CDR1 MNHEY and CDR2 SVGAGI. V shed 5 bases and J shed 5 bases, with 15 bases lying between them. CDR3 sequence reads: CASSGAVQDTEAFF. The CDR3 DNA sequence: TGTGCCAGCAGTGGGGCAGTTCAAGATACTGAAGCTTTCTTT.

The chain joins TRBV2 to TRBJ2-1; D is undetermined. There are 11 residues in the CDR3. Germline V gene data show CDR1 as SNHLY and CDR2 as FYNNEI. Trimming pared 5 bases from V and 10 bases from J, leaving 9 bases between. The CDR3 nucleotides are TGTGCCAGCAGTCCTCGAGAGGAGCAGTTCTTC. Protein: CASSPREEQFF.

The chain recombines TRBV10-3 with TRBJ2-7; 10 bases are shared with TRBD1. Germline CDR1 reads ENHRY; CDR2 reads SYGVKD. V dropped 6 bases and J dropped 5; count of bases not matched to a gene: 7. The CDR3 loop spans 14 amino acids. CDR3 loop: CAIRRGQGSDEQYF. The CDR3 nucleotides read TGTGCCATCAGAAGGGGACAGGGGTCCGACGAGCAGTACTTC.

This sequence joins TRBV7-9 and TRBJ1-4, with a weak D call TRBD1 (6 bases). V was cut by 1 base and J by 5 bases, with 8 bases left in between. This CDR3 region has 14 residues. Germline V CDR1 and CDR2: SEHNR, FQNEAQ (reference sequence). The CDR3 DNA reads as TGTGCCAGCAGCTTAGGACAGGAGAATGAAAAACTGTTTTTT. It yields the protein CASSLGQENEKLFF.

V usage is TRBV7-9 and J usage is TRBJ2-7, with D tentatively TRBD2 (5 bases). Per germline, CDR1 SEHNR and CDR2 FQNEAQ (reference sequence). The CDR3 totals 14 residues. The germline V and J ends were trimmed by 4 bases and 5 bases, with 15 bases remaining between them. The CDR3 bases are TGTGCCAGCAGCTCTGAGGGCCTAGGCCACGAGCAGTACTTC. Protein: CASSSEGLGHEQYF.

The chain employs TRBV5-4 and TRBJ2-7, with D unresolved. The CDR3 runs 14 residues. Germline CDR1 and CDR2: SGHNT and YYREEE (reference sequence). V was cut by 0 bases and J by 2 bases, with 9 bases left in between. The CDR3: CASSLEMATYEQYF. CDR3 DNA sequence: TGTGCCAGCAGCTTGGAGATGGCAACCTACGAGCAGTACTTC.

This clone appeared a few times. This sequence joins TRBV5-4 and TRBJ2-1; 9 nucleotides agree with TRBD2. The germline gives CDR1 SGHNT, CDR2 YYREEE (reference sequence). Trimming at V came to 4 bases and at J to 9 bases, leaving 14 bases not matched to a gene. The CDR3 spans 16 residues. DNA of the CDR3: TGTGCCAGCAGCGGGGGTCTGGCGGGAGGGAACGGTGAGCAGTTCTTC. Protein: CASSGGLAGGNGEQFF. The full variable domain, in which reference TRBV5-4 and TRBJ2-1 provide the parts outside the CDR3, is ETGVTQSPTHLIKTRGQQVTLRCSSQSGHNTVSWYQQALGQGPQFIFQYYREEENGRGNFPPRFSGLQFPNYSSELNVNALELDDSALYLCASSGGLAGGNGEQFFGPGTRLTVL.

The CDR3 DNA reads as TGTGCCAGCAGTATGGGTGAGGGGGTGAAAGCTTTCTTT. Its translation is CASSMGEGVKAFF. V usage is TRBV6-1 and J usage is TRBJ1-1, with D possibly being TRBD1 (6 bases). Germline V CDR1 and CDR2: MNHNS, SASEGT. Trimming removed 5 bases from V and 9 bases from J, with 16 bases in between. CDR3 length equals 13 residues.

V and J are TRBV29-1 and TRBJ2-5; tentative D call: TRBD1 (5 bases). With 0 bases removed from V and 0 bases from J, the gap between germline ends came to 5 bases. CDR1 SQVTM and CDR2 ANQGSEA come from the germline V gene. This CDR3 region has 13 residues. The DNA for the CDR3 is TGCAGCGTTGAAGAAGGGGACCAAGAGACCCAGTACTTC. It translates to CSVEEGDQETQYF.

This rearrangement joins TRBV28 to TRBJ1-2; TRBD1 is a possible D gene (6 bases). The CDR3 covers 13 residues. Germline V gene lookup returns CDR1 MDHEN and CDR2 SYDVKM. Trimming removed 3 bases from V and 3 bases from J, with 8 bases in between. CDR3 protein: CASSLRTDYGYTF. For the CDR3, the DNA is TGTGCCAGCAGTTTGCGGACAGACTATGGCTACACCTTC.

V and J are TRBV5-4 and TRBJ2-1, with 9 bases that match TRBD2. This CDR3 is 16 amino acids long. The V segment lost 3 bases and the J segment 0 bases; nucleotides outside the gene matches: 4. Germline-derived CDR1 and CDR2 are SGHNT and YYREEE (reference sequence). CDR3: CASSSRSGGSYNEQFF. CDR3 sequence (DNA): TGTGCCAGCAGCTCGCGTAGCGGGGGCTCCTACAATGAGCAGTTCTTC.